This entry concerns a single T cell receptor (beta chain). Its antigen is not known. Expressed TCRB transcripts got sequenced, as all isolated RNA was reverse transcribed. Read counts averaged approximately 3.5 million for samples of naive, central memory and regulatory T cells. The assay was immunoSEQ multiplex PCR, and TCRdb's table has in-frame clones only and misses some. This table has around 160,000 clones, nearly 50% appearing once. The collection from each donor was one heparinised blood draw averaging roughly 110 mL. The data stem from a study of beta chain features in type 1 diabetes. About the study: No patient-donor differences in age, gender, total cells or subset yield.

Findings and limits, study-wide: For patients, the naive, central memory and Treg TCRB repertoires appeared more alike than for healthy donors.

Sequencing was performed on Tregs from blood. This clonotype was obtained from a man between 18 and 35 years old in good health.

The DNA for the CDR3 is TGTGCCAGCAGAGGGACAGTTACCCCCTACGAGCAGTACTTC. It codes for CASRGTVTPYEQYF. The chain carries TRBV6-6 and TRBJ2-7; TRBD1 matches 7 bases. The V gene end was trimmed by 6 bases and the J gene end by 2 bases; junction bases not matched to a gene: 7. The CDR3 is 14 residues long. In germline, CDR1 is MNHNY, CDR2 SVGAGI (reference sequence).